This entry lists 13 T cell receptor beta chains sequenced from one sample in a study of blood T cell repertoires in COVID-19. Produced via immunoSEQ multiplex PCR; TCRdb's table is partial and in-frame only. Counted here are over 300,000 clones, about 82% occurring once; the ten biggest clones make up 1.5% to 2%. Specimen: peripheral blood. The receptors here all came from a woman between 50 and 59 years old with acute or convalescent COVID-19.

In this sample, this clone turned up once. The chain uses TRBV14 and TRBJ2-7, with TRBD1 identical over 10 bases. The CDR3 totals 16 residues. The V gene end was trimmed by 5 bases and the J gene end by 6 bases; junction bases not matched to a gene: 13. Germline values: CDR1 SGHDN, CDR2 FVKESK. The CDR3 DNA is TGTGCCAGCAGCGCTCCGGGACAGGGGATTCGGGGCGAGCAGTACTTC. As protein: CASSAPGQGIRGEQYF.

The rearrangement joins TRBV4-1 to TRBJ2-3; TRBD2 aligns across 9 bases. There are 15 residues in the CDR3. The ends lost 3 bases at V and 4 bases at J; junction bases unmatched: 5. Germline CDR1 and CDR2: MGHRA and YSYEKL. The CDR3 DNA reads TGCGCCAGCAGCCAGGCCGGGACTAGCCCAGATACGCAGTATTTT. Translated: CASSQAGTSPDTQYF.

The chain couples TRBV11-2 to TRBJ1-3; D gene ambiguous. The CDR3 spans 15 residues. Germline loops: CDR1 SGHAT, CDR2 FQNNGV. Trimming removed 0 bases from V and 4 bases from J, with 10 bases in between. The CDR3 region is CASSLDRSGGNTIYF. DNA of the CDR3: TGTGCCAGCAGCTTAGATCGCTCAGGCGGAAACACCATATATTTT.

This rearrangement joins TRBV28 to TRBJ1-3; possibly TRBD1 for D (5 bases). CDR1 and CDR2 from the germline V gene are MDHEN and SYDVKM. This CDR3 contains 14 residues. V dropped 9 bases and J dropped 0 bases, with 12 bases sitting between them. The CDR3 region has the DNA TGTGCCAGTTGGGGGGGGGACTCTGGAAACACCATATATTTT. As protein: CASWGGDSGNTIYF.

The gene calls are TRBV10-3 and TRBJ1-1; D possibly corresponds to TRBD1 (5 bases). There are 14 residues in the CDR3. Germline CDR1 ENHRY, CDR2 SYGVKD. With 8 bases removed from V and 0 bases from J, the gap between germline ends came to 13 bases. CDR3 in amino acids: CAIRRQSMNTEAFF. In DNA form, the CDR3 reads TGTGCCATCCGGAGACAGAGCATGAACACTGAAGCTTTCTTT.

The CDR3 bases are TGTGCCAGCAGTTACAACTCCTTAGGCAATCAGCCCCAGCATTTT. Translating gives CASSYNSLGNQPQHF. This chain links TRBV6-2 or TRBV6-3 with TRBJ1-5; no clear D gene. The CDR3 spans 15 residues. Germline assignment: CDR1 MNHEY and CDR2 SVGEGT. V lost 2 bases and J 2 bases, leaving 10 bases between the germline ends.

This chain uses TRBV15 with TRBJ2-7, with D possibly TRBD1 on 7 matching bases. The CDR3 covers 15 residues. V was shortened by 1 base and J by 1 base, with 11 bases between the two germline ends. The germline V gene encodes CDR1 LNHNV and CDR2 YYDKDF (reference sequence). The CDR3 DNA sequence: TGTGCCACCAGCAGAGGCGGGACAGAGTCCTACGAGCAGTACTTC. Its translation is CATSRGGTESYEQYF. Supplemented by reference TRBV15 and TRBJ2-7, the full variable domain reads DAMVIQNPRYQVTQFGKPVTLSCSQTLNHNVMYWYQQKSSQAPKLLFHYYDKDFNNEADTPDNFQSRRPNTSFCFLDIRSPGLGDTAMYLCATSRGGTESYEQYFGPGTRLTVT.

The J gene is TRBJ2-2, the V gene TRBV4-1, with TRBD2 identical over 8 bases. The CDR3 extends over 15 amino acids. Germline V gene data show CDR1 as MGHRA and CDR2 as YSYEKL. V shed 4 bases, J shed 3 bases, and the junction held 4 bases outside the gene matches. The CDR3 region has the DNA TGCGCCAGCAGCCGGGGACTAGGGTACACCGGGGAGCTGTTTTTT. This gives the protein CASSRGLGYTGELFF.

The V call is TRBV15, the J call TRBJ2-1; TRBD2 matches 9 bases. This CDR3 is 18 amino acids long. V dropped 5 bases and J dropped 8; count of bases not matched to a gene: 19. Germline V lookup: CDR1 LNHNV, CDR2 YYDKDF (reference sequence). The CDR3 nucleotides are TGTGCCACCAGCGGAATTAGTGGGCGGGAGGGCCGTAGTGATGAGCAGTTCTTC. Amino acid sequence: CATSGISGREGRSDEQFF.

The chain carries TRBV6-6 and TRBJ2-7, with a tentative D call TRBD2 (5 bases). The CDR3 has 16 residues. The germline gives CDR1 MNHNY, CDR2 SVGAGI (reference sequence). V was cut by 5 bases and J by 0 bases, with 17 bases left in between. CDR3 loop: CASSHASVGSSYEQYF. In DNA, the CDR3 is TGTGCCAGCAGTCATGCAAGCGTGGGGAGCTCCTACGAGCAGTACTTC.

The gene calls are TRBV28 and TRBJ2-7; a possible D gene is TRBD1 (5 bases). V lost 3 bases and J 4 bases, leaving 13 bases between the germline ends. The CDR3 consists of 14 residues. From germline, CDR1 is MDHEN and CDR2 SYDVKM. The CDR3 DNA sequence: TGTGCCAGCAGTTTCCGCATAACAGGTTACGAGCAGTACTTC. Translating it yields CASSFRITGYEQYF.

Only a few counts were recorded for this clone. The chain has TRBV18 and TRBJ1-6; 9 nucleotides line up with TRBD1. This CDR3 has 15 residues. With 3 bases clipped from V and 9 bases from J, the junction kept 6 bases outside the gene matches. CDR1 is KGHSH and CDR2 is LQKENI in the germline V gene. CDR3 DNA: TGTGCCAGCTCACCGGCGGGACAGGGTAGTTCACCCCTCCACTTT. This translates into CASSPAGQGSSPLHF.

The chain uses TRBV6-6 and TRBJ2-7; perhaps TRBD1 as D (6 bases). The CDR3 runs 13 residues. V was clipped by 6 bases and J by 2 bases, with 11 bases between them. CDR1 MNHNY and CDR2 SVGAGI come from the germline V gene (reference sequence). The CDR3 bases are TGTGCCAGCAGCTCGGACAGTGCCTACGAGCAGTACTTC. Translating gives CASSSDSAYEQYF.